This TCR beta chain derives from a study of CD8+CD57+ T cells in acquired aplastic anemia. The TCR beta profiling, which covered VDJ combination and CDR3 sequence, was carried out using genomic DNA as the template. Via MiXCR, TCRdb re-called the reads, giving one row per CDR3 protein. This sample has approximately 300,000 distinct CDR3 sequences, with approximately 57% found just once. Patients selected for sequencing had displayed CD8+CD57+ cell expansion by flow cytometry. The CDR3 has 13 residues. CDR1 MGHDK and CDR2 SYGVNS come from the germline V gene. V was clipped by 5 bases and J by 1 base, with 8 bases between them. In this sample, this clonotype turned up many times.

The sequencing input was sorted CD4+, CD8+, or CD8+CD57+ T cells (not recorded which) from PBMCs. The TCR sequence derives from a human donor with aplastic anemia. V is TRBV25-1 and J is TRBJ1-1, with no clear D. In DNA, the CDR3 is TGTGCCAGCAGTCTTCAGAAGAACACTGAAGCTTTCTTT. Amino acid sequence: CASSLQKNTEAFF.